This T cell receptor beta chain was profiled in a study of T cells in Graves' hyperthyroidism and ophthalmopathy. Whole-study results and caveats: Peripheral blood also featured most of the thyroid clonotypes expanded above 0.001.

Germline V gives CDR1 SGHTA, CDR2 FQGNSA. Trimming at V came to 5 bases and at J to 4 bases, leaving 7 bases not matched to a gene. This CDR3 comprises 15 residues. RNA transcripts were the template for amplifying TCR beta CDR3 regions. Using the HTBI primer set, a first-round RT-PCR was run on the TCR CDR3. TCRdb reprocessed the multiplex PCR reads via MiXCR and lists one record per CDR3 protein. The table has hundreds of thousands of distinct CDR3 sequences, approximately 44% seen once. About this clonotype itself: As yet, its antigen is unknown.

V gene TRBV7-2 combines with J gene TRBJ2-5; 10 bases fit TRBD1. Sample: peripheral blood or thyroid tissue (not recorded which). The source of this sequence is a woman between 18 and 30 years old with Graves' hyperthyroidism. CDR3 bases: TGTGCCAGCAGCACGGGACAGGGGACGTCAGAGACCCAGTACTTC. This codes for CASSTGQGTSETQYF.